These T cell receptor beta chains were read from a single sample in a study of identical twins. TCRdb re-called the 5' RACE reads through MiXCR, storing one row per CDR3 protein. The sample lists some 500,000 distinct CDR3 sequences, approximately 15% occurring once. These sequences were also reported in another study, on yellow fever vaccine responses in identical twins.

Sequenced material: CD4+ T cells sorted from blood. The receptors come from a woman aged 18-29 years in good health. CDR3s include the opening cysteine and the closing phenylalanine or tryptophan. The order of the fields is CDR3 protein, J gene, CDR3 length, clone size, V gene. For some rows the clone size is stated as once, few or many, or as a class when expanded; others skip it.

cdr3_aa: CATSELPGGAQYF
j_call: TRBJ2-3
cdr3_length: 13
clone_size: -
v_call: TRBV24-1

cdr3_aa: CASSPLRGEQYF
j_call: TRBJ2-7
cdr3_length: 12
clone_size: few
v_call: TRBV6-2/TRBV6-3

cdr3_aa: CASSQGPGGASTDTQYF
j_call: TRBJ2-3
cdr3_length: 17
clone_size: few
v_call: TRBV3-1

cdr3_aa: CASTSSGSTYEQYF
j_call: TRBJ2-7
cdr3_length: 14
clone_size: many
v_call: TRBV6-2/TRBV6-3

cdr3_aa: CSVGYYEGTEAFF
j_call: TRBJ1-1
cdr3_length: 13
clone_size: many
v_call: TRBV29-1

cdr3_aa: CSVKEGTSGTDTQYF
j_call: TRBJ2-3
cdr3_length: 15
clone_size: few
v_call: TRBV29-1

cdr3_aa: CASAQKWETQYF
j_call: TRBJ2-5
cdr3_length: 12
clone_size: -
v_call: TRBV6-2/TRBV6-3

cdr3_aa: CASSLSGTPGNTIYF
j_call: TRBJ1-3
cdr3_length: 15
clone_size: few
v_call: TRBV12-3/TRBV12-4

cdr3_aa: CASSSKPGAGNTIYF
j_call: TRBJ1-3
cdr3_length: 15
clone_size: -
v_call: TRBV5-1

cdr3_aa: CASSLELGRAGELFF
j_call: TRBJ2-2
cdr3_length: 15
clone_size: few
v_call: TRBV5-5

cdr3_aa: CAIRSASGNTGELFF
j_call: TRBJ2-2
cdr3_length: 15
clone_size: -
v_call: TRBV6-5

cdr3_aa: CASSSFQGMSTDTQYF
j_call: TRBJ2-3
cdr3_length: 16
clone_size: -
v_call: TRBV5-1

cdr3_aa: CSVAGNRAYEQYF
j_call: TRBJ2-7
cdr3_length: 13
clone_size: -
v_call: TRBV29-1

cdr3_aa: CASSPSRDRLSYEQYF
j_call: TRBJ2-7
cdr3_length: 16
clone_size: once
v_call: TRBV5-1

cdr3_aa: CASSLYDPISYEQYF
j_call: TRBJ2-7
cdr3_length: 15
clone_size: few
v_call: TRBV5-1

cdr3_aa: CASSYRPGQRHTDTQYF
j_call: TRBJ2-3
cdr3_length: 17
clone_size: few
v_call: TRBV6-5

cdr3_aa: CSGRVGGINEQFF
j_call: TRBJ2-1
cdr3_length: 13
clone_size: few
v_call: TRBV20-1

cdr3_aa: CASTDRGRIQPQHF
j_call: TRBJ1-5
cdr3_length: 14
clone_size: -
v_call: TRBV6-2/TRBV6-3

cdr3_aa: CASSYSSLTETQYF
j_call: TRBJ2-5
cdr3_length: 14
clone_size: few
v_call: TRBV6-5

cdr3_aa: CASKGGGSSYEQYF
j_call: TRBJ2-7
cdr3_length: 14
clone_size: many
v_call: TRBV10-3

cdr3_aa: CASSQGLAGGRAKNIQYF
j_call: TRBJ2-4
cdr3_length: 18
clone_size: many
v_call: TRBV4-1

cdr3_aa: CASSAQGVPDIQYF
j_call: TRBJ2-4
cdr3_length: 14
clone_size: -
v_call: TRBV5-1

cdr3_aa: CASSRLAVSYEQYF
j_call: TRBJ2-7
cdr3_length: 14
clone_size: -
v_call: TRBV14

cdr3_aa: CASSWTEGSEQFF
j_call: TRBJ2-1
cdr3_length: 13
clone_size: -
v_call: TRBV6-4

cdr3_aa: CASSPPRTTNNEQFF
j_call: TRBJ2-1
cdr3_length: 15
clone_size: -
v_call: TRBV18

cdr3_aa: CASSWGRAGVGQPQHF
j_call: TRBJ1-5
cdr3_length: 16
clone_size: few
v_call: TRBV6-2/TRBV6-3

cdr3_aa: CASSPRQGSYNEQFF
j_call: TRBJ2-1
cdr3_length: 15
clone_size: -
v_call: TRBV19

cdr3_aa: CAISEGQGSETQYF
j_call: TRBJ2-5
cdr3_length: 14
clone_size: few
v_call: TRBV10-3

cdr3_aa: CATSRDLGGIGELFF
j_call: TRBJ2-2
cdr3_length: 15
clone_size: -
v_call: TRBV15

cdr3_aa: CASTSGGSYNEQFF
j_call: TRBJ2-1
cdr3_length: 14
clone_size: many
v_call: TRBV28

cdr3_aa: CASSLYGTNQPQHF
j_call: TRBJ1-5
cdr3_length: 14
clone_size: -
v_call: TRBV5-5

cdr3_aa: CASSQIKLAGGPDTQYF
j_call: TRBJ2-3
cdr3_length: 17
clone_size: once
v_call: TRBV7-3

cdr3_aa: CASSSRGPDTQYF
j_call: TRBJ2-3
cdr3_length: 13
clone_size: -
v_call: TRBV7-8

cdr3_aa: CSARTGVYEQYF
j_call: TRBJ2-7
cdr3_length: 12
clone_size: -
v_call: TRBV20-1

cdr3_aa: CASSPVRQETSGNTIYF
j_call: TRBJ1-3
cdr3_length: 17
clone_size: many
v_call: TRBV11-2

cdr3_aa: CASSQGKRDSYEQYF
j_call: TRBJ2-7
cdr3_length: 15
clone_size: -
v_call: TRBV4-3

cdr3_aa: CASSSSLRKQFF
j_call: TRBJ2-1
cdr3_length: 12
clone_size: few
v_call: TRBV28

cdr3_aa: CSSWRAGAQTDTQYF
j_call: TRBJ2-3
cdr3_length: 15
clone_size: few
v_call: TRBV29-1